The T cell receptor beta chain under discussion was sequenced for a study of T cell responses to AZD1222 COVID-19 vaccine. Study-wide findings and caveats: AZD1222 recipients seropositive at baseline numbered only 5 or 6. White British ancestry dominated among donors, who included more females, and clonal diversity was possibly underestimated.

The CDR3 sequence is 15 residues long. Trimming took 5 bases from V and 1 from J; bases not matched to a gene: 7. CDR1 is MNHEY, CDR2 SVGAGI, per germline. This clone has just one count. Its antigen remains unidentified. Method: immunoSEQ multiplex PCR; TCRdb's copy keeps in-frame clones and lacks some. Of about 140,000 clones listed, almost 95% are singletons. The sequences come from peripheral blood, collected 28 days after the second AZD1222 dose. The J gene is TRBJ2-7, the V gene TRBV6-5; 8 bases fit TRBD2. The receptor was isolated from an adult who received the AZD1222 COVID-19 vaccine. CDR3 sequence reads: CASSHPGLASYEQYV. Written as DNA, the CDR3 is TGTGCCAGCAGTCACCCCGGACTAGCTTCCTACGAGCAGTACGTC.